Following are 9 T cell receptor beta chains from one sample sequenced in a study of CXCR3-negative and CXCR3-positive naive CD8 T cells. Each TRB cDNA library was prepared by 5' RACE (with UMI labels). Reanalyzing the 5' RACE reads, TCRdb keeps one entry per CDR3 protein, without DNA. The sample features approximately 66,000 distinct CDR3 sequences, with about 1.5% in its top ten. The sample comprised naive CXCR3- CD8+ T cells from blood. The subset here: CD45RO-CCR7+CD27+CD95- naive CD8+ T cells lacking CXCR3 (TNR3-). These TCRs come from a human donor in good health. Some clones in this sample may be carry-over from other donors' samples.

The chain has TRBV7-6 and TRBJ2-1; TCRdb's D call of TRBD2 is untestable without DNA. The CDR3 has 17 amino acids. Germline lookup yields CDR1 SGHVS and CDR2 FNYEAQ. The CDR3 sequence: CASSLAAAGGGYNEQFF.

The CDR3 loop reads CASSLSPSYEQYF. This sequence joins TRBV7-6 and TRBJ2-7. The germline CDR1 and CDR2 sequences are SGHVS and FNYEAQ. The CDR3 has 13 amino acids. Drawing the rest from reference TRBV7-6 and TRBJ2-7, the complete variable domain is GAGVSQSPRYKVTKRGQDVALRCDPISGHVSLYWYRQALGQGPEFLTYFNYEAQQDKSGLPNDRFSAERPEGSISTLTIQRTEQRDSAMYRCASSLSPSYEQYFGPGTRLTVT.

The rearrangement joins TRBV28 to TRBJ2-7; TCRdb picks TRBD2, but there is no DNA to check that call. Germline V gives CDR1 MDHEN, CDR2 SYDVKM. There are 15 residues in the CDR3. CDR3 loop: CASSFRSGEGYEQYF.

V gene TRBV5-5 combines with J gene TRBJ2-7; TCRdb's D gene call, TRBD2, goes unchecked for lack of DNA. The CDR3 extends over 17 amino acids. In germline, CDR1 is SGHKS, CDR2 YYEKEE (reference sequence). The chain's CDR3 is CASTESSSGLSSYEQYF.

The gene calls are TRBV12-3 or TRBV12-4 and TRBJ2-5; TCRdb's D gene call, TRBD1, goes unchecked for lack of DNA. The CDR3 spans 15 residues. CDR3 amino acids: CASSFSGTAKETQYF.

The V and J genes are TRBV15 and TRBJ2-3; TCRdb designates TRBD1, a call that cannot be tested without DNA. The CDR3 extends over 16 amino acids. The germline gives CDR1 LNHNV, CDR2 YYDKDF (reference sequence). The CDR3 is CATDQGTGRSVDTQYF.

V is TRBV7-9 and J is TRBJ2-5; TCRdb proposes TRBD1, but this gene call is untestable without DNA. The CDR3 is 13 residues long. The germline V gene encodes CDR1 SEHNR and CDR2 FQNEAQ (reference sequence). The CDR3 region is CASSPPVQETQYF.

The J gene is TRBJ2-4, the V gene TRBV7-9; TCRdb proposes TRBD1, but this gene call is untestable without DNA. The CDR3 sequence is 19 residues long. The germline CDR1 and CDR2 sequences are SEHNR and FQNEAQ (reference sequence). The CDR3 reads CASSSTSGGFLGAKNIQYF.

V usage is TRBV7-3 and J usage is TRBJ2-3; TCRdb names TRBD2, which stays unverified in the absence of DNA. The CDR3 covers 16 residues. Germline V gene lookup returns CDR1 SGHTA and CDR2 FQGTGA. CDR3 region: CASSIGTSGDTDTQYF.